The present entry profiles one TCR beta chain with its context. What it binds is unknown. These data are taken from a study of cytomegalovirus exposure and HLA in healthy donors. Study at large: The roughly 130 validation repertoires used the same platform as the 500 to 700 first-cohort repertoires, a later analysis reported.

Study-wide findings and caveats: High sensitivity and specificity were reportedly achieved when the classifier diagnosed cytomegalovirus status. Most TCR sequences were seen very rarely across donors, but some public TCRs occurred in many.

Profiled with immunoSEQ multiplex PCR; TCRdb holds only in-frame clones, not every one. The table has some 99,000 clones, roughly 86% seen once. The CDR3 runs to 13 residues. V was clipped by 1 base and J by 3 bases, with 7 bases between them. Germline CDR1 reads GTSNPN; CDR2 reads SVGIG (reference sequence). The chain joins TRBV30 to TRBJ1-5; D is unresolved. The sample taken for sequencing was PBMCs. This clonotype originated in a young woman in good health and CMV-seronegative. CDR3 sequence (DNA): TGTGCCTGGAGTGCCGGTCCCAATCAGCCCCAGCATTTT. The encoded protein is CAWSAGPNQPQHF.